One sample yielded the 27 T cell receptor beta chains listed below, sequenced in a study of human thymus T cells. Thymus tissue was removed during corrective cardiac surgery. The method was immunoSEQ multiplex PCR; TCRdb's version includes in-frame clones alone and lacks a portion of them. The repertoire holds 78,000 or so clones, with nearly 98% as singletons. The specimen sequenced was thymus tissue. These receptor sequences come from a boy under two years old with a congenital heart defect but otherwise immunologically healthy.

This rearrangement joins TRBV20-1 to TRBJ2-1; D might be TRBD2 (6 bases). V was pared by 6 bases and J by 7 bases, with 10 bases between. The CDR3 is 11 amino acids. Germline CDR1 reads DFQATT; CDR2 reads SNEGSKA (reference sequence). The CDR3 is CSAGGGNEQFF. In DNA, the CDR3 is TGCAGTGCGGGGGGAGGTAATGAGCAGTTCTTC.

This chain connects TRBV6-5 to TRBJ2-5; D not certain. The germline V gene has CDR1 MNHEY and CDR2 SVGAGI. The CDR3 length is 13 residues. V was pared by 5 bases and J by 2 bases, with 9 bases between. The DNA of the CDR3 is TGTGCCAGCAGTCTGGACCCACAAGAGACCCAGTACTTC. As protein: CASSLDPQETQYF.

This clone was recorded once. V and J are TRBV6-6 and TRBJ1-5, with 11 bases aligning to TRBD1. This CDR3 spans 15 amino acids. V shed 2 bases and J 11 bases; nucleotides not matched to a gene: 8. Germline V gene sequence: CDR1 MNHNY, CDR2 SVGAGI (reference sequence). CDR3 amino acids: CASSYGGQGGRTQHF. CDR3 bases: TGTGCCAGCAGTTACGGGGGACAGGGGGGTAGGACCCAGCATTTT.

The chain couples TRBV6-1 to TRBJ2-5; D is unresolved. The germline CDR1 and CDR2 sequences are MNHNS and SASEGT. The CDR3 spans 14 residues. Trimming shortened V by 2 bases and J by 1 base, and 8 bases separated the two germline ends. The CDR3 is CASSELGFQETQYF. DNA of the CDR3: TGTGCCAGCAGTGAACTGGGCTTCCAAGAGACCCAGTACTTC.

The chain links TRBV18 to TRBJ2-3; D possibly corresponds to TRBD1 (6 bases). V lost 3 bases, J lost 7 bases, and 35 bases lay in between. The CDR3 has 21 residues. CDR1 is KGHSH, CDR2 LQKENI, per germline. The CDR3, as DNA: TGTGCCAGCTCACCCAGGAGACGAAAAGGGGGTCGCTCGACGGCGGCATATACGCAGTATTTT. Its translation: CASSPRRRKGGRSTAAYTQYF.

The V call is TRBV5-4, the J call TRBJ2-3; 10 bases line up with TRBD2. The CDR3 runs to 16 residues. Per the germline V gene, CDR1 is SGHNT and CDR2 is YYREEE (reference sequence). V was clipped by 3 bases and J by 2 bases; unmatched bases: 6. CDR3 protein: CASSWLAGVSTDTQYF. The CDR3 DNA is TGTGCCAGCAGCTGGCTAGCGGGAGTTTCCACAGATACGCAGTATTTT.

V is TRBV6-5 and J is TRBJ2-7, with TRBD2 as a possible D gene (5 bases). There are 16 residues in the CDR3. Trimming pared 0 bases from V and 3 bases from J, leaving 15 bases between. Germline CDR1 is MNHEY and CDR2 is SVGAGI. The CDR3 bases are TGTGCCAGCAGTTACTCTGAGGGCTCCCGAGGCTACGAGCAGTACTTC. Translated, it gives CASSYSEGSRGYEQYF.

The chain links TRBV30 to TRBJ2-1; D is possibly TRBD2 (6 bases). The CDR3 totals 16 residues. The V gene's germline CDR1 is GTSNPN and CDR2 SVGIG (reference sequence). V was shortened by 2 bases and J by 4 bases, with 18 bases between the two germline ends. This CDR3 reads CAWSKPGTSVYNEQFF. For the CDR3, the DNA is TGTGCCTGGAGTAAGCCCGGGACTTCCGTATACAATGAGCAGTTCTTC.

This sequence joins TRBV14 and TRBJ1-4; D gene ambiguous. V was cut by 3 bases and J by 8 bases, with 22 bases left in between. There are 17 residues in the CDR3. The germline V gene has CDR1 SGHDN and CDR2 FVKESK. The CDR3 DNA reads as TGTGCCAGCAGCCACGGCCAGGAGCTCGGTAGGAACGAAAAACTGTTTTTT. As protein: CASSHGQELGRNEKLFF.

This sequence joins TRBV20-1 and TRBJ1-2, with D tentatively TRBD1 (5 bases). Deletions cut 0 bases from V and 8 bases from J, with 7 bases between. The CDR3 is made up of 11 amino acids. Germline V CDR1 and CDR2: DFQATT, SNEGSKA (reference sequence). The CDR3 nucleotides are TGCAGTGCTAGAGATTGGGGGGGCTACACCTTC. This gives the protein CSARDWGGYTF.

This chain connects TRBV4-3 to TRBJ2-3, with TRBD2 identical over 8 bases. Unmatched junction bases numbered 7, after V lost 0 bases and J lost 5 bases. CDR3 length equals 16 residues. The germline V gene has CDR1 LGHNA and CDR2 YSLEER. CDR3 in DNA: TGCGCCAGCAGCCAAGATGGCGGGGGGCAGGAAGATACGCAGTATTTT. It yields the protein CASSQDGGGQEDTQYF.

CDR3 amino acids: CSVPMALYEQYF. CDR3 DNA sequence: TGCAGCGTTCCCATGGCGCTCTACGAGCAGTACTTC. V is TRBV29-1 and J is TRBJ2-7; D is uncertain. Deletions cut 5 bases from V and 3 bases from J, with 11 bases between. The CDR3 consists of 12 residues. Looked up from germline, CDR1 is SQVTM and CDR2 is ANQGSEA.

V and J are TRBV5-1 and TRBJ1-6; maybe TRBD1 (5 bases). Germline CDR1 and CDR2: SGHRS and YFSETQ. This CDR3 is built from 17 residues. V lost 6 bases, J lost 5 bases, and 21 bases lay in between. The CDR3 sequence is CASTPGGGNYDNSPLHF. The CDR3 DNA follows: TGCGCCAGCACCCCGGGGGGAGGGAACTATGATAATTCACCCCTCCACTTT.

This clone appeared once. The chain combines TRBV5-1 with TRBJ2-2; no clear D gene. V gave up 1 base and J gave up 5 bases, with 12 bases separating them. In germline, CDR1 is SGHRS, CDR2 YFSETQ. The CDR3 is 15 amino acids. CDR3 residues: CASSLKGLGTGELFF. CDR3 in DNA: TGCGCCAGCAGCTTGAAAGGGTTGGGGACCGGGGAGCTGTTTTTT.

The chain links TRBV7-8 to TRBJ2-3, with 10 bases lining up with TRBD2. V shed 8 bases, J shed 0 bases, and the junction held 11 bases outside the gene matches. CDR1 SGHVS and CDR2 FQNEAQ come from the germline V gene. This CDR3 region has 17 residues. The CDR3 region is CASVRASGGPSTDTQYF. The CDR3 region has the DNA TGTGCCAGCGTCAGGGCTAGCGGGGGTCCCAGCACAGATACGCAGTATTTT.

The chain has TRBV5-8 and TRBJ2-3; 7 bases map to TRBD2. The germline gives CDR1 SGHTS, CDR2 YDEGEE. The V and J ends lost 0 bases and 1 base, in that order; junction bases with no gene match: 14. The CDR3 is 19 amino acids. The CDR3 DNA reads as TGTGCCAGCAGCTTGGGTGCTAGCGGACGACCTGTAGGCACAGATACGCAGTATTTT. Residues: CASSLGASGRPVGTDTQYF.

The chain uses TRBV12-2 and TRBJ2-7; the DNA was not used to check the table's D call, TRBD1. TRBV12-2 counts as a pseudogene. This CDR3 spans 14 amino acids. The CDR3 bases are TGTGCAAGTCGCCCGCCGGGACAGGCGTTCGGGCAGTACTTC. Translated, it gives CASRPPGQAFGQYF.

This chain uses TRBV5-8 with TRBJ2-7; D is unclear. The CDR3 is made up of 14 amino acids. Per the germline V gene, CDR1 is SGHTS and CDR2 is YDEGEE. Trimming stripped 2 bases from V and 3 bases from J, with 12 bases between. The CDR3 region has the DNA TGTGCCAGCAGCTTTCCAGGACGGCGCTACGAGCAGTACTTC. This translates into CASSFPGRRYEQYF.

The chain joins TRBV7-2 to TRBJ1-5, with TRBD1 identical over 10 bases. The CDR3 covers 19 residues. Germline V CDR1 and CDR2: SGHTA, FQGNSA. V dropped 4 bases and J dropped 2; count of bases not matched to a gene: 14. The CDR3 is CASSSSLPGTGVGNQPQHF. CDR3 in DNA: TGTGCCAGCAGCTCGAGTCTACCCGGGACAGGGGTGGGCAATCAGCCCCAGCATTTT.

This clone was counted a single time. V is TRBV7-2 and J is TRBJ1-1, with D possibly TRBD1 on 6 matching bases. The germline gives CDR1 SGHTA, CDR2 FQGNSA. This CDR3 spans 11 amino acids. Deletions cut 5 bases from V and 9 bases from J, with 10 bases between. The CDR3 sequence is CASSETGQAFF. CDR3 bases: TGTGCCAGCAGCGAAACAGGGCAAGCTTTCTTT.

This sequence joins TRBV6-4 and TRBJ2-2; D tentatively fits TRBD1 or TRBD2 (5 bases each). The germline gives CDR1 MRHNA, CDR2 SNTAGT. V shed 6 bases and J shed 4 bases, with 15 bases lying between them. The length of the CDR3 is 15 residues. This CDR3 reads CASRGDGRGTGELFF. In DNA, the CDR3 is TGTGCCAGCAGAGGGGACGGACGGGGCACCGGGGAGCTGTTTTTT.

The chain couples TRBV30 to TRBJ1-2, with a weak D call TRBD1 (5 bases). The CDR3 totals 15 residues. V lost 3 bases and J 7 bases, leaving 21 bases between the germline ends. Per the germline V gene, CDR1 is GTSNPN and CDR2 is SVGIG (reference sequence). CDR3 residues: CAWSDYWGEEGGYTF. The DNA of the CDR3 is TGTGCCTGGAGCGACTATTGGGGGGAAGAGGGTGGCTACACCTTC.

The rearrangement joins TRBV30 to TRBJ1-2, with 8 nucleotides matching TRBD1. The V and J ends lost 2 bases and 7 bases, in that order; junction bases with no gene match: 6. Germline CDR1 GTSNPN, CDR2 SVGIG (reference sequence). The CDR3 is made up of 13 amino acids. The CDR3 sequence is CAWSRDRGSGYTF. CDR3 bases: TGTGCCTGGAGTCGCGACAGGGGAAGTGGCTACACCTTC.

The chain recombines TRBV27 with TRBJ1-1, with TRBD1 as a possible D gene (6 bases). The CDR3 is 14 residues long. V was pared by 6 bases and J by 5 bases, with 16 bases between. Germline V gene sequence: CDR1 MNHEY, CDR2 SMNVEV (reference sequence). The CDR3 sequence is CASSSLKGGTEAFF. The CDR3 region has the DNA TGTGCCAGCAGCTCCTTAAAAGGGGGTACTGAAGCTTTCTTT.

The chain links TRBV29-1 to TRBJ1-1; perhaps TRBD1 as D (6 bases). This CDR3 contains 17 residues. The germline V and J ends were trimmed by 0 bases and 2 bases, with 19 bases remaining between them. Looked up from germline, CDR1 is SQVTM and CDR2 is ANQGSEA. The CDR3, as DNA: TGCAGCGTTGAAGACGCGAGCAGGGGCCCACTCAACACTGAAGCTTTCTTT. Translation gives CSVEDASRGPLNTEAFF.

CDR3 protein: CASSLCGRPYEQYF. For the CDR3, the DNA is TGCGCCAGCAGCTTGTGCGGGAGACCTTACGAGCAGTACTTC. This sequence joins TRBV5-1 and TRBJ2-7, with 7 bases that match TRBD2. Per germline, CDR1 SGHRS and CDR2 YFSETQ. Trimming took 1 base from V and 4 from J; bases not matched to a gene: 5. CDR3 length: 14 residues.

The rearrangement links TRBV19 to TRBJ1-6, with TRBD1 as a possible D gene (5 bases). V lost 3 bases to trimming and J lost 7 bases, with 16 bases between them. The CDR3 loop spans 16 amino acids. The V gene's germline CDR1 is LNHDA and CDR2 SQIVND (reference sequence). CDR3 nucleotides: TGTGCCAGTAGTATCTTCCCAGGGAGCTTCAATTCACCCCTCCACTTT. Protein sequence: CASSIFPGSFNSPLHF. The full variable domain, rest sourced from reference TRBV19 and TRBJ1-6, is DGGITQSPKYLFRKEGQNVTLSCEQNLNHDAMYWYRQDPGQGLRLIYYSQIVNDFQKGDIAEGYSVSREKKESFPLTVTSAQKNPTAFYLCASSIFPGSFNSPLHFGNGTRLTVT.